The next 22 T cell receptor beta chains were all read from a single sample in a study of control samples from healthy donors and cancer patients. Profiled with immunoSEQ multiplex PCR; TCRdb holds only in-frame clones, not every one. The sample consists of 150,000 to 200,000 clones, 75% to 95% of them appearing once. The sample taken for sequencing was blood. The receptors were gathered from a woman aged 40-49 years in good health.

This chain connects TRBV28 to TRBJ1-4; D not resolved. The CDR3 has 15 residues. In germline, CDR1 is MDHEN, CDR2 SYDVKM. The V end was cut by 2 bases, the J end by 4 bases, with 11 bases between. CDR3 bases: TGTGCCAGCAGTTTAAGGCAGGTGATTAATGAAAAACTGTTTTTT. This gives the protein CASSLRQVINEKLFF. The full variable domain, with the rest looked up from reference TRBV28 and TRBJ1-4, is DVKVTQSSRYLVKRTGEKVFLECVQDMDHENMFWYRQDPGLGLRLIYFSYDVKMKEKGDIPEGYSVSREKKERFSLILESASTNQTSMYLCASSLRQVINEKLFFGSGTQLSVL.

The rearrangement links TRBV29-1 to TRBJ1-1; no clear D. The germline CDR1 and CDR2 sequences are SQVTM and ANQGSEA. This CDR3 contains 11 residues. Trimming shortened V by 8 bases and J by 4 bases, and 11 bases separated the two germline ends. In DNA form, the CDR3 reads TGCAGCTTTCTTCCAACCACTGAAGCTTTCTTT. Its protein product is CSFLPTTEAFF.

The chain joins TRBV2 to TRBJ2-7, with 13 positions matching TRBD2. CDR1 and CDR2 (germline): SNHLY, FYNNEI. The CDR3 totals 17 residues. With V trimmed by 8 bases and J by 0 bases, 10 bases remained unmatched. In DNA, the CDR3 is TGTGCCAGCTCGGGACTAGCGGGGTTCCTTAGCTCCTACGAGCAGTACTTC. Its translation: CASSGLAGFLSSYEQYF.

This sequence joins TRBV9 and TRBJ2-3, with 9 positions matching TRBD1. This CDR3 is built from 14 residues. The V gene's germline CDR1 is SGDLS and CDR2 YYNGEE. Germline trimming cut 4 bases from V and 4 bases from J; bases unmatched to any gene: 4. The chain's CDR3 is CASSSGTGSDTQYF. As DNA, the CDR3 is TGTGCCAGCAGCTCCGGGACAGGGTCAGATACGCAGTATTTT.

The rearrangement uses TRBV5-1 and TRBJ2-7; 8 positions match TRBD1. The germline V gene has CDR1 SGHRS and CDR2 YFSETQ. V trimming: 2 bases; J trimming: 7 bases; junction bases outside the gene matches: 5. This CDR3 has 13 residues. CDR3 DNA: TGCGCCAGCAGCTTCGGTACAGGGGGGGAGCAGTACTTC. Its translation is CASSFGTGGEQYF.

The chain's CDR3 is CAISEMASGGAGEQYF. The CDR3 coding sequence is TGTGCCATCAGTGAGATGGCTAGCGGGGGAGCCGGCGAGCAGTACTTC. The chain employs TRBV10-3 and TRBJ2-7; TRBD2 aligns across 10 bases. V lost 2 bases to trimming and J lost 6 bases; unmatched junction nucleotides: 10. Germline V lookup: CDR1 ENHRY, CDR2 SYGVKD. This CDR3 contains 16 residues.

About this clone: One end of the junction does not line up with germline, which may come from a read error. The J gene is TRBJ1-6, the V gene TRBV2; tentatively, D is TRBD1 (5 bases). Germline CDR1 reads SNHLY; CDR2 reads FYNNEI. The length of the CDR3 is 13 residues. CDR3 nucleotide sequence: TGTGCCAGCAGTGCGGACTGGGGGAACCTACAGAACTTT. It specifies CASSADWGNLQNF. The full variable domain, its missing parts supplied by reference TRBV2 and TRBJ1-6, is EPEVTQTPSHQVTQMGQEVILRCVPISNHLYFYWYRQILGQKVEFLVSFYNNEISEKSEIFDDQFSVERPDGSNFTLKIRSTKLEDSAMYFCASSADWGNLQNFGNGTRLTVT.

This chain joins TRBV15 and TRBJ2-5; weak D call: TRBD1 (5 bases). V was trimmed by 0 bases and J by 2 bases, leaving 10 bases between them. CDR3 length: 15 amino acids. Germline CDR1 is LNHNV and CDR2 is YYDKDF (reference sequence). In nucleotides, the CDR3 is TGTGCCACCAGCAGAGATCTGGCAGGGCAAGAGACCCAGTACTTC. Translated: CATSRDLAGQETQYF.

The chain joins TRBV9 to TRBJ1-2; a weak D match, TRBD1 (5 bases). There are 15 residues in the CDR3. Deletions cut 4 bases from V and 2 bases from J, with 15 bases between. CDR1 SGDLS and CDR2 YYNGEE come from the germline V gene. As DNA, the CDR3 is TGTGCCAGCAGCTTAACAGCAGGGCTGAACTATGGCTACACCTTC. This codes for CASSLTAGLNYGYTF.

The chain carries TRBV9 and TRBJ2-2, with D uncertain. Germline lookup yields CDR1 SGDLS and CDR2 YYNGEE. Trimming removed 1 base from V and 6 bases from J, with 7 bases in between. The CDR3 has 13 amino acids. CDR3 sequence (DNA): TGTGCCAGCAGCGTATATCTGGCCGGGGAGCTGTTTTTT. This codes for CASSVYLAGELFF.

The genes are TRBV19 and TRBJ2-7; 8 bases match TRBD2. J was trimmed by 2 bases and V by 4 bases; bases with no gene match: 1. The length of the CDR3 is 13 residues. Germline CDR1 reads LNHDA; CDR2 reads SQIVND (reference sequence). CDR3 coding DNA: TGTGCCAGTAGTACGGGACTAGCCTACGAGCAGTACTTC. It is translated as CASSTGLAYEQYF. The whole variable domain, remainder taken from reference TRBV19 and TRBJ2-7, is DGGITQSPKYLFRKEGQNVTLSCEQNLNHDAMYWYRQDPGQGLRLIYYSQIVNDFQKGDIAEGYSVSREKKESFPLTVTSAQKNPTAFYLCASSTGLAYEQYFGPGTRLTVT.

The chain joins TRBV10-2 to TRBJ1-3; unclear D gene. CDR1 is WSHSY and CDR2 is SAAADI in the germline V gene. This CDR3 has 13 residues. Trimming pared 3 bases from V and 3 bases from J, leaving 6 bases between. The CDR3 bases are TGCGCCAGCAGTGATCTCGGTGGAAACACCATATATTTT. It translates to CASSDLGGNTIYF.

This clone has more than one count but fewer than ten. The chain links TRBV5-8 to TRBJ2-7; tentatively, D is TRBD1 or TRBD2 (6 bases each). With 4 bases removed from V and 0 bases from J, the gap between germline ends came to 14 bases. The germline gives CDR1 SGHTS, CDR2 YDEGEE. There are 15 residues in the CDR3. The CDR3 nucleotides read TGTGCCAGCAGCCATCACGAGGGGGGCTCCTACGAGCAGTACTTC. Translation gives CASSHHEGGSYEQYF.

The V and J genes are TRBV10-2 and TRBJ1-4; maybe TRBD1 (5 bases). The CDR3 has 16 residues. V was pared by 3 bases and J by 3 bases, with 14 bases between. Germline-derived CDR1 and CDR2 are WSHSY and SAAADI. This chain's CDR3 is CASSELTLGANEKLFF. CDR3 sequence (DNA): TGCGCCAGCAGTGAATTAACTCTAGGGGCTAATGAAAAACTGTTTTTT.

V gene TRBV5-1 combines with J gene TRBJ2-6; TRBD2 agrees at 10 bases. The V gene's germline CDR1 is SGHRS and CDR2 YFSETQ. The CDR3 is made up of 18 amino acids. Trimming at V came to 2 bases and at J to 0 bases, leaving 5 bases not matched to a gene. The CDR3 DNA reads TGCGCCAGCAGCTTTAGCGGGGGGCCAGGCTCTGGGGCCAACGTCCTGACTTTC. Translation gives CASSFSGGPGSGANVLTF.

The chain links TRBV18 to TRBJ2-7; D ambiguous. This CDR3 has 15 amino acids. CDR1 is KGHSH, CDR2 LQKENI, per germline. V was pared by 3 bases and J by 2 bases, with 14 bases between. For the CDR3, the DNA is TGTGCCAGCTCACCGACTCCAACCACCCCCTACGAGCAGTACTTC. As protein: CASSPTPTTPYEQYF.

This clone was seen a single time. The chain uses TRBV19 and TRBJ1-2; tentative D call: TRBD1 (6 bases). The CDR3 is 14 residues long. CDR1 LNHDA and CDR2 SQIVND come from the germline V gene (reference sequence). V was cut by 3 bases and J by 13 bases, with 21 bases left in between. The CDR3 sequence: CASSISTGTILSTF. DNA for the CDR3: TGTGCCAGTAGTATTTCAACAGGGACAATCCTTTCCACCTTC.

The CDR3 coding sequence is TGTGCCAGCAGCCAGCGGGGACAGGGGAATTCACCCCTCCACTTT. Translated, it gives CASSQRGQGNSPLHF. The V gene is TRBV13, the J gene TRBJ1-6; 10 bases agree with TRBD1. Trimming removed 5 bases from V and 7 bases from J; junction bases left unmatched: 5. The length of the CDR3 is 15 residues. CDR1 and CDR2 (germline): PRHDT, FYEKMQ (reference sequence). The full variable domain, with the rest looked up from reference TRBV13 and TRBJ1-6, is AAGVIQSPRHLIKEKRETATLKCYPIPRHDTVYWYQQGPGQDPQFLISFYEKMQSDKGSIPDRFSAQQFSDYHSELNMSSLELGDSALYFCASSQRGQGNSPLHFGNGTRLTVT.

This clone was detected only once. The chain combines TRBV3-1 (or the pseudogene TRBV3-2) with TRBJ1-3, with 7 bases that match TRBD1. V was pared by 3 bases and J by 4 bases, with 6 bases of the junction left unmatched. Germline CDR1 reads LGHDT; CDR2 reads YNNKEL (reference sequence). The CDR3 is 15 residues long. This CDR3 is CASSHSQGTGNTIYF. CDR3 nucleotides: TGTGCCAGCAGCCATTCACAGGGGACCGGAAACACCATATATTTT.

V and J are TRBV7-3 and TRBJ2-5; D may be TRBD1 (6 bases). The CDR3 totals 18 residues. Germline CDR1 is SGHTA and CDR2 is FQGTGA. Trimming shortened V by 1 base and J by 4 bases, and 22 bases separated the two germline ends. The chain's CDR3 is CASSLKYPGQGMGETQYF. CDR3 nucleotides: TGTGCCAGCAGCTTAAAGTACCCAGGGCAGGGGATGGGAGAGACCCAGTACTTC.

V is TRBV6-5 and J is TRBJ2-1; tentative D call: TRBD1 (6 bases). The CDR3 runs to 12 residues. Trimming removed 2 bases at V and 7 bases at J, with 6 bases between. Germline lookup yields CDR1 MNHEY and CDR2 SVGAGI. The CDR3 region has the DNA TGTGCCAGCAGTTACGACAGGAATGAGCAGTTCTTC. Its translation: CASSYDRNEQFF.

This chain joins TRBV5-1 and TRBJ1-1; D unclear. From germline, CDR1 is SGHRS and CDR2 YFSETQ. Trimming pared 0 bases from V and 0 bases from J, leaving 9 bases between. CDR3 length: 15 amino acids. The CDR3 coding sequence is TGCGCCAGCAGCTTGGGGACGGGTATGAACACTGAAGCTTTCTTT. Its translation is CASSLGTGMNTEAFF.